This T cell receptor (beta chain) was sequenced for a study of T-cell reconstitution after alpha-beta-depleted transplantation in children. Germline lookup yields CDR1 SGHKS and CDR2 YYEKEE (reference sequence). The CDR3 runs to 13 residues. Between the trimmed V and J ends, which lost 0 bases and 5 bases, there was a span of 9 bases. Molecular barcoding with unique molecular identifiers was used for the TCRbeta library. TCRdb processed the PCR reads anew with MiXCR; each CDR3 protein has one entry. Of 6,600 or so distinct CDR3 sequences detected, 5% to 5.5% appear once; the ten largest clones hold roughly 25%. This clonotype came up many times.

The TCR was taken from a child younger than two who had a stem cell transplant for acute myeloid leukemia, so the T cells may come from the graft donor. The sample consisted of PBMCs, mostly from graft donor cells, taken 180 days after TCRalphabeta/CD19-depleted stem cell transplant. The chain couples TRBV5-5 to TRBJ2-7; D not certain. The CDR3 sequence is CASSLALGNEQYF. The DNA of the CDR3 is TGTGCCAGCAGCTTGGCCTTGGGAAACGAGCAGTACTTC.